Listed below are T cell receptor beta chains from one sample, sequenced in a study of Ad26.COV2.S vaccination and SARS-CoV-2 variants. Only in-frame clones appear in the TCRdb table, and some are missing; sequencing was by immunoSEQ multiplex PCR. The table includes some 300,000 clones, about 85% detected once. Sequenced here: peripheral blood, sampled in a trial of Ad26.COV2.S vaccine versus placebo. Source of these receptors: a person aged 18-65 years who received the Ad26.COV2.S COVID-19 vaccine or a placebo. Each CDR3 is given with its conserved first and last residue. A D gene is named only where the DNA matches it firmly. Clone size is shown for a subset of rows, as once, few, many or a class of expanded clone.

j_gene: TRBJ1-4
d_gene: .
abundance: .
v_gene: TRBV6-6
CDR3aa: CASSHRHINEKLFF
CDR3nt: TGTGCCAGCAGTCACAGACATATTAATGAAAAACTGTTTTTT

j_gene: TRBJ1-3
d_gene: .
abundance: once
v_gene: TRBV28
CDR3aa: CASNKNQAGGDTIYF
CDR3nt: TGTGCCAGCAACAAAAACCAGGCCGGGGGGGACACCATATATTTT

j_gene: TRBJ2-3
d_gene: TRBD2
abundance: few
v_gene: TRBV18
CDR3aa: CASSPTAGSTDTQYF
CDR3nt: TGTGCCAGCTCACCAACAGCGGGGAGCACGGATACGCAGTATTTT

j_gene: TRBJ2-7
d_gene: TRBD2
abundance: few
v_gene: TRBV11-2
CDR3aa: CASSLVGRLAGSYEQYF
CDR3nt: TGTGCCAGCAGCTTAGTAGGCCGACTAGCGGGGTCCTACGAGCAGTACTTC

j_gene: TRBJ2-1
d_gene: TRBD1
abundance: .
v_gene: TRBV5-1
CDR3aa: CASSRRTGRYNEQFF
CDR3nt: TGCGCCAGCAGCCGGCGGACAGGGAGGTACAATGAGCAGTTCTTC

j_gene: TRBJ1-2
d_gene: TRBD1
abundance: few
v_gene: TRBV29-1
CDR3aa: CSVGGTGWVQNYGYTF
CDR3nt: TGCAGCGTTGGGGGGACAGGATGGGTTCAGAACTATGGCTACACCTTC

j_gene: TRBJ1-2
d_gene: .
abundance: few
v_gene: TRBV30
CDR3aa: CAWSRGGAGVWGYTF
CDR3nt: TGTGCCTGGAGTAGAGGAGGAGCGGGGGTTTGGGGCTACACCTTC

j_gene: TRBJ2-1
d_gene: .
abundance: .
v_gene: TRBV4-2
CDR3aa: CASSHFLQGTYRSSYNEQFF
CDR3nt: TGTGCCAGCAGCCACTTTCTGCAGGGGACCTACCGCAGCTCCTACAATGAGCAGTTCTTC

j_gene: TRBJ2-1
d_gene: TRBD1
abundance: .
v_gene: TRBV7-3
CDR3aa: CASSSGQTYNEQFF
CDR3nt: TGTGCCAGCAGTTCGGGACAGACCTACAATGAGCAGTTCTTC

j_gene: TRBJ1-1
d_gene: .
abundance: .
v_gene: TRBV19
CDR3aa: CASSIAGWESTEAFF
CDR3nt: TGTGCCAGTAGTATTGCGGGGTGGGAGAGCACTGAAGCTTTCTTT

j_gene: TRBJ2-7
d_gene: .
abundance: .
v_gene: TRBV7-2
CDR3aa: CASSPAEYEQYF
CDR3nt: TGTGCCAGCAGCCCAGCGGAGTACGAGCAGTACTTC

j_gene: TRBJ2-7
d_gene: .
abundance: .
v_gene: TRBV2
CDR3aa: CASSEQGKTYEQYF
CDR3nt: TGTGCCAGCAGTGAACAGGGTAAAACCTACGAGCAGTACTTC

j_gene: TRBJ2-2
d_gene: TRBD2
abundance: few
v_gene: TRBV10-2
CDR3aa: CASSIWASGGTGELFF
CDR3nt: TGCGCCAGCAGCATTTGGGCTAGCGGGGGGACCGGGGAGCTGTTTTTT

j_gene: TRBJ1-5
d_gene: .
abundance: .
v_gene: TRBV6-5
CDR3aa: CASSYSWRVSNQPQHF
CDR3nt: TGTGCCAGCAGTTACTCATGGAGGGTCAGCAATCAGCCCCAGCATTTT

j_gene: TRBJ2-5
d_gene: .
abundance: .
v_gene: TRBV28
CDR3aa: CASSQPETQYF
CDR3nt: TGTGCCAGCAGTCAGCCGGAGACCCAGTACTTC

j_gene: TRBJ1-6
d_gene: .
abundance: few
v_gene: TRBV27
CDR3aa: CASSSPGPLDSPLHF
CDR3nt: TGTGCCAGCAGTTCGCCGGGACCCCTGGATTCACCCCTCCACTTT

j_gene: TRBJ1-2
d_gene: .
abundance: .
v_gene: TRBV19
CDR3aa: CASSPAGDLDGYTF
CDR3nt: TGTGCCAGTAGTCCGGCCGGAGACCTCGATGGCTACACCTTC

j_gene: TRBJ1-5
d_gene: .
abundance: .
v_gene: TRBV27
CDR3aa: CASRRGNQPQHF
CDR3nt: TGTGCCAGCAGGAGGGGTAATCAGCCCCAGCATTTT